Given below is one T cell receptor (beta chain) in context. The antigen is undetermined. The data originate from a study of shared clonotypes between healthy human individuals. Study-level points and caveats: Non-shared clonotypes had lower generation probabilities than clonotypes shared by all four sorted-subset donors.

Investigators spread the genomic DNA of each subset evenly over several immunoSEQ plates. TCRdb's copy holds only in-frame clones and misses some; the assay was immunoSEQ multiplex PCR. Seen here are around 700,000 clones, 90% to 95% observed once, and the top ten hold more than 20%. This CDR3 is 18 amino acids long. Germline V lookup: CDR1 SNHLY, CDR2 FYNNEI. The V and J ends lost 5 bases and 7 bases, in that order; junction bases with no gene match: 16. Naivety among CD8 cells was defined by CD45RO negativity and positive CCR7 selection, thereby excluding terminally differentiated effector memory CD45RA+ cells.

The sequenced material came from naive CD8+ T cells sorted from blood. This sequence originates from a man under 40 in good health. V gene TRBV2 combines with J gene TRBJ2-1; 11 bases align to TRBD2. CDR3 DNA sequence: TGTGCCAGCAGTCCGACCTTAGGGACTAGCGGCCATACAAATGAGCAGTTCTTC. Translating it yields CASSPTLGTSGHTNEQFF.